A selection of T cell receptor beta chains follows, all from one sample in a study of CD8 T cells in Susac syndrome. TCRdb re-derived calls from the immunoSEQ multiplex PCR reads in MiXCR, one entry per CDR3 protein. The sample includes about 190,000 distinct CDR3 sequences, 90% to 97% of them seen just once. Sequences were obtained from CD4+ T cells from PBMCs. All receptors derive from a human donor with Susac syndrome. CDR3s include the opening cysteine and the closing phenylalanine or tryptophan. D genes are given only for firm matches. A row's size may be missing; if present it is once, few, many or a size class.

>-|TRBV30|TRBJ2-2|-
CACLLAWNTGELFF
TGTGCCTGTTTACTAGCATGGAACACCGGGGAGCTGTTTTTT
>-|TRBV20-1|TRBJ2-7|-
CSARSRPTSYEQYF
TGCAGTGCTAGATCCAGGCCCACCTCCTACGAGCAGTACTTC
>-|TRBV4-2|TRBJ2-5|-
CASSQDGGLTAYQETQYF
TGTGCCAGCAGCCAAGATGGGGGGCTGACGGCGTACCAAGAGACCCAGTACTTC
>-|TRBV5-4|TRBJ1-5|-
CASSLRGNNQPQHF
TGTGCCAGCAGCTTGAGGGGCAACAATCAGCCCCAGCATTTT
>-|TRBV18|TRBJ2-3|TRBD2
CASSPPERGGTDTQYF
TGTGCCAGCTCACCACCGGAGCGGGGAGGCACAGATACGCAGTATTTT
>-|TRBV6-2/TRBV6-3|TRBJ2-4|-
CASGERGGGNIQYF
TGTGCCAGCGGCGAGAGGGGGGGAGGCAACATTCAGTACTTC
>-|TRBV29-1|TRBJ2-5|-
CSVKSRGEETQYF
TGCAGCGTTAAATCTAGGGGGGAAGAGACCCAGTACTTC
>-|TRBV3-1|TRBJ2-2|-
CASSQGRTNTGELFF
TGTGCCAGCAGCCAAGGCAGGACGAACACCGGGGAGCTGTTTTTT
>-|TRBV6-6|TRBJ2-5|-
CASRYRGGQETQYF
TGTGCCAGCAGGTACAGGGGAGGTCAAGAGACCCAGTACTTC
>-|TRBV18|TRBJ1-6|TRBD1
CASSPEGARSPLHF
TGTGCCAGCTCACCCGAGGGGGCGAGGTCACCCCTCCACTTT
>-|TRBV30|TRBJ2-7|-
CAWSEDTISYEQYF
TGTGCCTGGAGTGAAGATACCATCTCCTACGAGCAGTACTTC
>-|TRBV12-3/TRBV12-4|TRBJ2-1|TRBD2
CASSSTAGDYNEQFF
TGTGCCAGCAGCTCAACGGCGGGGGACTACAATGAGCAGTTCTTC
>-|TRBV6-2/TRBV6-3|TRBJ1-4|TRBD1
CASSYYIGTGGSANEKLFF
TGTGCCAGCAGTTACTACATCGGGACAGGGGGCAGCGCTAATGAAAAACTGTTTTTT
>-|TRBV19|TRBJ1-3|-
CASSIQGISTGNTIYF
TGTGCCAGTAGTATCCAGGGGATCAGCACTGGAAACACCATATATTTT
>-|TRBV18|TRBJ2-1|TRBD2
CASSPSGGALGNEQFF
TGTGCCAGCTCACCCAGCGGGGGGGCCCTAGGTAATGAGCAGTTCTTC
>-|TRBV3-1|TRBJ1-1|TRBD1
CASSHGTGGPAFF
TGTGCCAGCAGCCACGGGACAGGGGGCCCAGCTTTCTTT
>-|TRBV15|TRBJ2-6|-
CATVPGLGGSGANVLTF
TGTGCCACGGTCCCGGGACTTGGGGGCTCTGGGGCCAACGTCCTGACTTTC
>-|TRBV20-1|TRBJ2-4|TRBD2
CSAGEGAAKNIQYF
TGCAGTGCCGGGGAGGGAGCGGCCAAAAACATTCAGTACTTC
>-|TRBV30|TRBJ1-1|TRBD1
CAWIPGGGTEAFF
TGTGCCTGGATTCCAGGGGGGGGCACTGAAGCTTTCTTT
>-|TRBV7-2|TRBJ2-7|-
CASSLAGPGYEQYF
TGTGCCAGCAGCTTAGCAGGCCCGGGCTACGAGCAGTACTTC
>-|TRBV9|TRBJ1-3|-
CASSVVGVEGTIYF
TGTGCCAGCAGCGTAGTAGGGGTTGAGGGCACCATATATTTT
>-|TRBV3-1|TRBJ2-1|-
CASSQPGLVLSPNKFF
TGTGCCAGCAGCCAACCCGGACTGGTCTTAAGCCCCAACAAGTTCTTC
>-|TRBV13|TRBJ1-1|-
CASSSVRTEAFF
TGTGCCAGCAGCTCCGTGAGAACTGAAGCTTTCTTT
>-|TRBV30|TRBJ1-3|-
CAWRLASGNTIYF
TGTGCCTGGAGGTTGGCGTCGGGAAACACCATATATTTT
>-|TRBV7-3|TRBJ2-3|-
CASSLWGGTDTQYF
TGTGCCAGCAGCTTGTGGGGGGGCACAGATACGCAGTATTTT
>-|TRBV19|TRBJ2-3|-
CASTRTVATDTQYF
TGTGCCAGTACGAGGACAGTCGCCACAGATACGCAGTATTTT
>-|TRBV20-1|TRBJ1-4|-
CSASRLSEKLFF
TGCAGTGCTAGCAGGCTTTCTGAAAAACTGTTTTTT
>-|TRBV12-3/TRBV12-4|TRBJ2-7|-
CASRTGTTSSYEQYF
TGTGCCAGCAGAACCGGGACAACCAGCTCCTACGAGCAGTACTTC
>-|TRBV28|TRBJ2-7|-
CANPYEQYF
TGTGCCAACCCTTACGAGCAGTACTTC
>-|TRBV4-3|TRBJ1-4|-
CASSQDFGGEKLFF
TGCGCCAGCAGCCAAGATTTTGGAGGCGAAAAACTGTTTTTT
>-|TRBV29-1|TRBJ2-7|-
CSVILAGITYEQYF
TGCAGCGTTATACTAGCCGGGATAACCTACGAGCAGTACTTC
>once|TRBV7-8|TRBJ1-5|-
CASSHPQGNQPQHF
TGTGCCAGCAGCCACCCTCAGGGCAATCAGCCCCAGCATTTT
>-|TRBV20-1|TRBJ1-2|-
CSANPTVGYTF
TGCAGTGCTAATCCGACAGTTGGCTACACCTTC
>-|TRBV7-9|TRBJ1-1|TRBD1
CASSTGTVVRAFF
TGTGCCAGCAGCACCGGGACAGTGGTGCGAGCTTTCTTT
>-|TRBV21-1|TRBJ1-2|-
CASSKWGQGSYGYTF
-
>-|TRBV29-1|TRBJ1-5|TRBD1
CSVREGAGQPQHF
TGCAGCGTTCGTGAGGGGGCGGGTCAGCCCCAGCATTTT
>-|TRBV4-3|TRBJ2-7|-
CASSQAPGHTYEQYF
TGCGCCAGCAGCCAAGCGCCGGGACACACCTACGAGCAGTACTTC
>-|TRBV30|TRBJ2-1|-
CAWSPPIGKQFF
TGTGCCTGGAGTCCACCCATAGGGAAGCAGTTCTTC
>-|TRBV24-1|TRBJ2-3|TRBD1
CATRSGTGETDTQYF
TGTGCCACCAGGTCCGGGACAGGGGAAACAGATACGCAGTATTTT
>-|TRBV9|TRBJ2-7|TRBD1
CASSPDTGGYEQYF
TGTGCCAGCAGCCCAGATACAGGGGGGTACGAGCAGTACTTC
>-|TRBV20-1|TRBJ1-6|-
CSARDPMGTPLHF
TGCAGTGCTAGAGATCCGATGGGGACACCCCTCCACTTT
>-|TRBV29-1|TRBJ1-2|-
CSVDQLQGTKGYTF
TGCAGCGTTGACCAGCTACAGGGCACTAAAGGCTACACCTTC